This T cell receptor (beta chain) was captured by sequencing in a study of Ad26.COV2.S vaccination and SARS-CoV-2 variants. Only in-frame clones appear in the TCRdb table, and some are missing; sequencing was by immunoSEQ multiplex PCR. The sample contains just under 250,000 clones, roughly 90% of which appear only once. A word on this clone: The antigen is unknown.

CDR3 length: 12 residues. V was pared by 3 bases and J by 15 bases, with 1 base of the junction left unmatched. Treatment noted: some 20 received Ad26.COV2.S at low or high dose, single or two shots; 5 received placebo; per-sample allocation not given. Sampling was done on day 63 after the first vaccine or placebo injection. An Ad26 vector was used to express Wuhan-strain SARS-CoV-2 spike as the vaccine. The study, taken as a whole, reports: Breadth and depth estimates from TCRs may understate total T cell responses. Recipients given vaccine exceeded placebo recipients in spike-specific TCR breadth.

This chain connects TRBV12-3 or TRBV12-4 to TRBJ1-6, with 11 nucleotides matching TRBD1. The clonotype originates from a person between 18 and 65 years old who received the Ad26.COV2.S COVID-19 vaccine or a placebo. This specimen consisted of peripheral blood, obtained in a trial of Ad26.COV2.S vaccine versus placebo. CDR3 loop: CASSLGTGGLHF. The CDR3 DNA reads as TGTGCCAGCAGTTTGGGGACAGGGGGCCTCCACTTT.